This section outlines one T cell receptor (beta chain) sequence together with its context. Antigen: not known. The CDR3 is 14 residues long. V lost 0 bases, J lost 2 bases, and 1 base stayed unmatched. Looked up from germline, CDR1 is SGHRS and CDR2 is YFSETQ. The data stem from a study of cytomegalovirus exposure and HLA in healthy donors. The primer mix had 60 Vbeta and 13 Jbeta primers. Sequenced by immunoSEQ multiplex PCR; TCRdb stores in-frame clones only, minus some. The sample carries over 130,000 clones, roughly 80% recorded once. Overall study results and limits: Per a later analysis, 16,951 TCR beta sequences showed association with HLA alleles at 0.05 false discovery rate. Exclusion applied to some V segments, including TRBV6-2 and TRBV6-3, as they were indistinguishable. It was reported in a later analysis that an Asian-associated ancestry cluster showed fewer N-insertions than the 666-donor mean.

The source is a female donor in good health and CMV-seronegative. The V gene is TRBV5-1, the J gene TRBJ2-5; 7 bases map to TRBD2. Sequenced input: PBMCs. The CDR3 sequence is CASSLGGSQETQYF. The CDR3 bases are TGCGCCAGCAGCTTGGGCGGGAGTCAAGAGACCCAGTACTTC.